This TCR beta chain originates from a study of shared clonotypes between healthy human individuals. Turning to the study itself: In total, the donors were a couple of women and three men aged 18 to 49.

Germline CDR1 and CDR2: MNHNS and SASEGT. V was trimmed by 8 bases and J by 0 bases, leaving 16 bases between them. This CDR3 has 15 residues. Sequencing was at deep level. Over several immunoSEQ plates, each subset's genomic DNA was distributed in even portions. The assay was immunoSEQ multiplex PCR, and TCRdb's table has in-frame clones only and misses some. The sample lists about 490,000 clones, more than 65% seen once, with 12% in the top ten. Unsorted samples relied on 80 million to 95 million PBMCs, which served as the source of genomic DNA. Input material: PBMCs. This receptor was obtained from a woman aged 40 to 50 in good health. Some clones in this sample may be carry-over from other donors' samples. The genes are TRBV6-1 and TRBJ1-1; D ambiguous. CDR3 DNA: TGTGCCAGCGGGTTCTTGAGGGAACTGAACACTGAAGCTTTCTTT. It codes for CASGFLRELNTEAFF.